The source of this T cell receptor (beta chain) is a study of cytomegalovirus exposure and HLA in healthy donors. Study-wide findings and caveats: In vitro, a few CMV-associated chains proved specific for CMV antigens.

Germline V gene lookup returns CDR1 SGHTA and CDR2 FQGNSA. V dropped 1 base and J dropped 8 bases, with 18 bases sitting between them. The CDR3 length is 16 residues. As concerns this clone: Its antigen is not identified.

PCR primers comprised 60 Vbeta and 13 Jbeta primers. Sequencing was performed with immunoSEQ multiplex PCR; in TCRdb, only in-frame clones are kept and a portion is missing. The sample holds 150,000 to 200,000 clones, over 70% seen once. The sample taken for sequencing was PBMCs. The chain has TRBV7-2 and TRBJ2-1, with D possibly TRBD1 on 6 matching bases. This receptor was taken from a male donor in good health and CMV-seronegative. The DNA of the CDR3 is TGTGCCAGCAGCTTAGTCAGGGACACCGGCTCTTATGAGCAGTTCTTC. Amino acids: CASSLVRDTGSYEQFF.